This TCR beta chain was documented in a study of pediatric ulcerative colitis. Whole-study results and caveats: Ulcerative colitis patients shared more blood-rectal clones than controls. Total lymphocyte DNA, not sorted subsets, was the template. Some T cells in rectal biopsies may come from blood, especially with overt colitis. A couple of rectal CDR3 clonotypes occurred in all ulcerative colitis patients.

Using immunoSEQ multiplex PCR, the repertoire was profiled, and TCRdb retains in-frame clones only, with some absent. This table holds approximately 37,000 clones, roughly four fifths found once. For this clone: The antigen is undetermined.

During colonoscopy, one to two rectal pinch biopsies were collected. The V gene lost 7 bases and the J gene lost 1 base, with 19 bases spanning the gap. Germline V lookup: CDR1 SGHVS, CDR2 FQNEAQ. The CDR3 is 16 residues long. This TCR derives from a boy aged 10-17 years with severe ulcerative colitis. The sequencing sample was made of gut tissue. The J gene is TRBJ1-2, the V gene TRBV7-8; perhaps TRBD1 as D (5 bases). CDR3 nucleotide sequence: TGTGCCAGCACCCCCCAGAGGGGAGTTCTTAACTATGGCTACACCTTC. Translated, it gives CASTPQRGVLNYGYTF.